The clone carrying this T cell receptor beta chain was seen ten or more times. Germline-derived CDR1 and CDR2 are MNHEY and SVGAGI. Trimming removed 5 bases at V and 5 bases at J, with 22 bases between. The CDR3 covers 17 residues. These data are taken from a study of CD8 T cells in ankylosing spondylitis. MiXCR was run by TCRdb on the 5' RACE reads, yielding one entry per CDR3 protein. The sample gives 200,000 to 250,000 distinct CDR3 sequences, around 10% of which show up once; about 6.8% is in the top ten. The chain employs TRBV6-5 and TRBJ1-5, with a possible D match to TRBD1 (5 bases). The sample consisted of blood, either unsorted or a sorted T cell fraction (not recorded which). This TCR was recovered from a male donor with ankylosing spondylitis or in good health (not recorded which). Written as DNA, the CDR3 is TGTGCCAGCAGTACTACCGGGACGGAGGGCGGTCATCAGCCCCAGCATTTT. Its protein is CASSTTGTEGGHQPQHF.